A selection of T cell receptor beta chains follows, all from one sample in a study of blood T cell repertoires in COVID-19. TCRdb's table, derived via immunoSEQ multiplex PCR, lists solely in-frame clones and lacks some. Among 200,000 to 250,000 clones listed, around 84% were seen once. Source material: peripheral blood. The receptors stem from a man aged 45-65 years with active or convalescent COVID-19. The CDR3 runs from the conserved cysteine through the conserved F or W. D genes are given only for firm matches. Clone sizes are given selectively: once, few, many, or a class where the clone is expanded.

CDR3 DNA: TGCGCCAGCAGCTGGGGACAGGGCCAAGAGACCCAGTACTTC
CDR3 protein: CASSWGQGQETQYF
D gene: TRBD1
clone size: NA
J gene: TRBJ2-5
V gene: TRBV5-1

CDR3 DNA: TGTGCCAGCAGTCCCCGACTAGCGGGTTCCACAGATACGCAGTATTTT
CDR3 protein: CASSPRLAGSTDTQYF
D gene: TRBD2
clone size: NA
J gene: TRBJ2-3
V gene: TRBV28

CDR3 DNA: TGCGCCAGCACGCCCACGGCGGATACTACCGGGGAGCTGTTTTTT
CDR3 protein: CASTPTADTTGELFF
D gene: NA
clone size: NA
J gene: TRBJ2-2
V gene: TRBV5-1

CDR3 DNA: TGCGCCAGCAGCCCATGGGGGACTTCTAGCACAGATACGCAGTATTTT
CDR3 protein: CASSPWGTSSTDTQYF
D gene: NA
clone size: NA
J gene: TRBJ2-3
V gene: TRBV4-3

CDR3 DNA: TGCAGTGCTAGTAGGGGGTGGCGGGGGCCCTACAATGAGCAGTTCTTC
CDR3 protein: CSASRGWRGPYNEQFF
D gene: NA
clone size: NA
J gene: TRBJ2-1
V gene: TRBV20-1

CDR3 DNA: TGTGCCAGTAGTTTGACAGGCATTTCTGGAAACACCATATATTTT
CDR3 protein: CASSLTGISGNTIYF
D gene: NA
clone size: NA
J gene: TRBJ1-3
V gene: TRBV19

CDR3 DNA: TGTGCCAGCAGGCCCCCGACAGGGGGCTTAGGTGAAGCTTTCTTT
CDR3 protein: CASRPPTGGLGEAFF
D gene: TRBD1
clone size: NA
J gene: TRBJ1-1
V gene: TRBV6-1

CDR3 DNA: TGTGCCAGCAGCCTCGAAGCCAGGAACTATGGCTACACCTTC
CDR3 protein: CASSLEARNYGYTF
D gene: NA
clone size: few
J gene: TRBJ1-2
V gene: TRBV9

CDR3 DNA: TGTGCCAGCAGCACCCCCGGGACGGGAGGGACCCAGTACTTC
CDR3 protein: CASSTPGTGGTQYF
D gene: TRBD2
clone size: NA
J gene: TRBJ2-5
V gene: TRBV7-9

CDR3 DNA: TGTGCCACCAGTGATTCCGACGGACACAGCAATCAGCCCCAGCATTTT
CDR3 protein: CATSDSDGHSNQPQHF
D gene: NA
clone size: NA
J gene: TRBJ1-5
V gene: TRBV24-1

CDR3 DNA: TGCGCCAGCAGCCAAGACTCCGGGACAGGGACAGGCAATCAGCCCCAGCATTTT
CDR3 protein: CASSQDSGTGTGNQPQHF
D gene: TRBD1
clone size: NA
J gene: TRBJ1-5
V gene: TRBV4-3

CDR3 DNA: TGTGCCAGTAGTGGAGGTGGCTACACCTTC
CDR3 protein: CASSGGGYTF
D gene: NA
clone size: NA
J gene: TRBJ1-2
V gene: TRBV19

CDR3 DNA: TGTGCCACCAGCAGGAGCTCGGCAGATACGCAGTATTTT
CDR3 protein: CATSRSSADTQYF
D gene: NA
clone size: NA
J gene: TRBJ2-3
V gene: TRBV15

CDR3 DNA: TGTGCCAGTAGTATCCTGACAGGAAACACCGGGGAGCTGTTTTTT
CDR3 protein: CASSILTGNTGELFF
D gene: NA
clone size: NA
J gene: TRBJ2-2
V gene: TRBV19

CDR3 DNA: TGTGCCAGCAGCGGAGGGACAACTAATGAAAAACTGTTTTTT
CDR3 protein: CASSGGTTNEKLFF
D gene: NA
clone size: NA
J gene: TRBJ1-4
V gene: TRBV9

CDR3 DNA: TGCGCCAGCAGCTTTTCACAGGGCTTCTATGGCTACACCTTC
CDR3 protein: CASSFSQGFYGYTF
D gene: NA
clone size: NA
J gene: TRBJ1-2
V gene: TRBV5-1

CDR3 DNA: TGCGCCAGCAGCCAAAGTCTTCACAGGGTTGGCAATCAGCCCCAGCATTTT
CDR3 protein: CASSQSLHRVGNQPQHF
D gene: NA
clone size: NA
J gene: TRBJ1-5
V gene: TRBV4-3

CDR3 DNA: TGTGCCACCAAGATAGCGGGAGAAATCCCTGAGCAGTTCTTC
CDR3 protein: CATKIAGEIPEQFF
D gene: TRBD2
clone size: NA
J gene: TRBJ2-1
V gene: TRBV15

CDR3 DNA: TGTGCCAGCAGCTTTGGGGGGTCCCAAGAGGCTGAAGCTTTCTTT
CDR3 protein: CASSFGGSQEAEAFF
D gene: NA
clone size: NA
J gene: TRBJ1-1
V gene: TRBV5-4

CDR3 DNA: TGTGCCAGCAGCTCCGACAGAGGCACTGAAGCTTTCTTT
CDR3 protein: CASSSDRGTEAFF
D gene: NA
clone size: NA
J gene: TRBJ1-1
V gene: TRBV7-9

CDR3 DNA: TGTGCCAGCAGCCAAGATCTACGGACAGGGGGCTGGTATGGCTACACCTTC
CDR3 protein: CASSQDLRTGGWYGYTF
D gene: TRBD1
clone size: NA
J gene: TRBJ1-2
V gene: TRBV3-1/TRBV3-2

CDR3 DNA: TGCGCCAGCAGCCGAGGGACAGTCAATGGCTACACCTTC
CDR3 protein: CASSRGTVNGYTF
D gene: TRBD1
clone size: NA
J gene: TRBJ1-2
V gene: TRBV4-3

CDR3 DNA: TGTGCCAGCTCACCAATGGGACAGGTTCCTCGCTCTGGAAACACCATATATTTT
CDR3 protein: CASSPMGQVPRSGNTIYF
D gene: TRBD1
clone size: NA
J gene: TRBJ1-3
V gene: TRBV18

CDR3 DNA: TGTGCCAGTCGCAGGGCTTCCTACGAGCAGTACTTC
CDR3 protein: CASRRASYEQYF
D gene: NA
clone size: NA
J gene: TRBJ2-7
V gene: TRBV28

CDR3 DNA: TGTGCCAGCAGTTACGGACAGGGTAATGGCTACACCTTC
CDR3 protein: CASSYGQGNGYTF
D gene: TRBD1
clone size: NA
J gene: TRBJ1-2
V gene: TRBV6-5

CDR3 DNA: TGTGCCAGCAGTTCCTCTAGCGGAAATGAGCAGTTCTTC
CDR3 protein: CASSSSSGNEQFF
D gene: TRBD2
clone size: NA
J gene: TRBJ2-1
V gene: TRBV27

CDR3 DNA: TGTGCCAGCAGTAAGGGGGACTCTGGGGCCAACGTCCTGACTTTC
CDR3 protein: CASSKGDSGANVLTF
D gene: NA
clone size: NA
J gene: TRBJ2-6
V gene: TRBV2

CDR3 DNA: TGCGCCAGCAGCCAAGGTCATGGCGGGGGGGCCAGGCAGACCCAGTACTTC
CDR3 protein: CASSQGHGGGARQTQYF
D gene: TRBD2
clone size: NA
J gene: TRBJ2-5
V gene: TRBV4-1

CDR3 DNA: TGCAGCGTTGAAAAAGGGGTGGAAGCCTATGGCTACACCTTC
CDR3 protein: CSVEKGVEAYGYTF
D gene: NA
clone size: NA
J gene: TRBJ1-2
V gene: TRBV29-1

CDR3 DNA: TGTGCCAGCAGGATCACAACGGGCTCTGGAAACACCATATATTTT
CDR3 protein: CASRITTGSGNTIYF
D gene: NA
clone size: NA
J gene: TRBJ1-3
V gene: TRBV21-1

CDR3 DNA: TGCGCCAGCAGCATTGAGGGGGTAACTAATGAAAAACTGTTTTTT
CDR3 protein: CASSIEGVTNEKLFF
D gene: NA
clone size: NA
J gene: TRBJ1-4
V gene: TRBV5-1

CDR3 DNA: TGTGCCAGCAGTTTCGACAGGGACACTGAAGCTTTCTTT
CDR3 protein: CASSFDRDTEAFF
D gene: TRBD1
clone size: NA
J gene: TRBJ1-1
V gene: TRBV6-5

CDR3 DNA: TGTGCCAGCAGTACCGGGACTAGCGGGAACAATGAGCAGTTCTTC
CDR3 protein: CASSTGTSGNNEQFF
D gene: TRBD2
clone size: NA
J gene: TRBJ2-1
V gene: TRBV18

CDR3 DNA: TGTGCCACACGCCGGACAGGGGGAACCGGGGAGCTGTTTTTT
CDR3 protein: CATRRTGGTGELFF
D gene: TRBD1
clone size: NA
J gene: TRBJ2-2
V gene: TRBV24-1

CDR3 DNA: TGTGCCAGCAGTGACGACAGGGGATGGAGCACCGGGGAGCTGTTTTTT
CDR3 protein: CASSDDRGWSTGELFF
D gene: TRBD1
clone size: NA
J gene: TRBJ2-2
V gene: TRBV25-1

CDR3 DNA: TGTGCCAGCAGCCTAAGCGGCGACTACAATGAGCAGTTCTTC
CDR3 protein: CASSLSGDYNEQFF
D gene: NA
clone size: once
J gene: TRBJ2-1
V gene: TRBV14

CDR3 DNA: TGTGCCAGCAGTGATCAGGGGCAGGACTATGGCTACACCTTC
CDR3 protein: CASSDQGQDYGYTF
D gene: NA
clone size: NA
J gene: TRBJ1-2
V gene: TRBV5-6

CDR3 DNA: TGTGCCAGCTCGCCGGGACAGGGGACAACTAATGAAAAACTGTTTTTT
CDR3 protein: CASSPGQGTTNEKLFF
D gene: TRBD1
clone size: NA
J gene: TRBJ1-4
V gene: TRBV18

CDR3 DNA: TGCGCCAGCAGCCAAGGTCGGGACTGGGATGAGCAGTTCTTC
CDR3 protein: CASSQGRDWDEQFF
D gene: NA
clone size: NA
J gene: TRBJ2-1
V gene: TRBV4-1

CDR3 DNA: TGTGCCAGCTCATCTACAGGGATGTCCAACAATGAGCAGTTCTTC
CDR3 protein: CASSSTGMSNNEQFF
D gene: NA
clone size: NA
J gene: TRBJ2-1
V gene: TRBV18

CDR3 DNA: TGTGCCAGCAGCTTACAGGGACAGAGGAGGAACGAAAAACTGTTTTTT
CDR3 protein: CASSLQGQRRNEKLFF
D gene: TRBD1
clone size: NA
J gene: TRBJ1-4
V gene: TRBV7-2

CDR3 DNA: TGTGCCAGCAGTACGACAGGGGTCACTGAAGCTTTCTTT
CDR3 protein: CASSTTGVTEAFF
D gene: TRBD1
clone size: NA
J gene: TRBJ1-1
V gene: TRBV6-5

CDR3 DNA: TGCGCCAGCAAACTATGCCGGGACAGGGTCCCCTACGAGCAGTACTTC
CDR3 protein: CASKLCRDRVPYEQYF
D gene: TRBD1
clone size: NA
J gene: TRBJ2-7
V gene: TRBV10-1